This TCR beta chain was identified in a study of blood T cells in healthy people across ages. Isolation yielded PBMCs, at least 6 million per sample, in every case. This CDR3 is built from 14 residues. Germline V gene sequence: CDR1 DFQATT, CDR2 SNEGSKA (reference sequence). Trimming left V 3 bases short and J 7 bases short, with 19 bases between. Study results and caveats: Per million T cells, TCR beta diversity dropped roughly linearly as age increased. The percentage of naive T cells correlated strongly with TCR beta diversity.

The use of a sample-barcoded 5' primer and a J-beta primer mix characterized a second PCR of 7 to 11 cycles. A 12-random-nucleotide template-switch adaptor tagged each cDNA molecule. From the 5' RACE reads, TCRdb called clonotypes with MiXCR, one entry per CDR3 protein. The sample records fewer than 800,000 distinct CDR3 sequences, roughly 32% being singletons. As to this clonotype: Antigen: not known. This may come from a read error, since a much larger clone is one base off.

The chain is built from TRBV20-1 and TRBJ2-7; D remains unclear. The specimen was blood. The sequence came from a woman aged 80 or older in good health. CDR3 sequence: CSASPRSLNNEQYF. Written as DNA, the CDR3 is TGCAGTGCTAGTCCCAGGTCCCTAAACAATGAGCAGTACTTC.